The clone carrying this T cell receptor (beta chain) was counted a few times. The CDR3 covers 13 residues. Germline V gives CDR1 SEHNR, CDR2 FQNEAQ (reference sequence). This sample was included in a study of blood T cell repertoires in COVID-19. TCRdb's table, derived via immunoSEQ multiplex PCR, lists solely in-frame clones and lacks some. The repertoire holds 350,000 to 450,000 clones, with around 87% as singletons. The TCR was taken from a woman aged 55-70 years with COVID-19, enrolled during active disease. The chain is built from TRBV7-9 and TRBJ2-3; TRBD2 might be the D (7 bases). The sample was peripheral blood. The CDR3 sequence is CATARGATDTQYF. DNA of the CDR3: TGTGCTACCGCACGGGGGGCCACAGATACGCAGTATTTT. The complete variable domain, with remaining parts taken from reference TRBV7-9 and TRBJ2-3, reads DTGVSQNPRHKITKRGQNVTFRCDPISEHNRLYWYRQTLGQGPEFLTYFQNEAQLEKSRLLSDRFSAERPKGSFSTLEIQRTEQGDSAMYLCATARGATDTQYFGPGTRLTVL.